These 30 T cell receptor beta chains were all obtained from the same sample, sequenced in a study of CD8 T cells in Susac syndrome. The authors reverse transcribed roughly 0.45 to 1 ug RNA with random hexamers. TCRdb re-analysed the immunoSEQ multiplex PCR reads in MiXCR, keeping a single row per CDR3 protein. This repertoire shows approximately 210,000 distinct CDR3 sequences, 94% found once; its top ten account for about 0.15%. Sample: CD4+ T cells from PBMCs. These TCRs come from a human donor with Susac syndrome.

The CDR3 protein is CSATEMETQYF. Written as DNA, the CDR3 is TGCAGTGCGACAGAGATGGAGACCCAGTACTTC. The chain employs TRBV20-1 and TRBJ2-5; maybe TRBD1 (5 bases). Germline CDR1 and CDR2: DFQATT and SNEGSKA (reference sequence). Between the trimmed V and J ends, which lost 6 bases and 5 bases, there was a span of 10 bases. The CDR3 consists of 11 residues.

This sequence joins TRBV25-1 and TRBJ2-3; 7 bases line up with TRBD1. This CDR3 region has 15 residues. Germline V gene data show CDR1 as MGHDK and CDR2 as SYGVNS. V lost 5 bases and J lost 1; bases outside the gene matches: 6. The DNA of the CDR3 is TGTGCCAGCAGTCCACCCGGGACAGGCACAGATACGCAGTATTTT. Protein sequence: CASSPPGTGTDTQYF.

The chain carries TRBV9 and TRBJ2-2; D gene uncertain. Germline CDR1 and CDR2: SGDLS and YYNGEE. This CDR3 spans 14 amino acids. Trimming left V 7 bases short and J 7 bases short, with 17 bases between. CDR3 nucleotides: TGTGCCAGCCACAACTCCAGGAAGGACGGGGAGCTGTTTTTT. It codes for CASHNSRKDGELFF.

The rearrangement uses TRBV6-5 and TRBJ1-6; possible D gene TRBD1, 5 bases. The V and J ends lost 0 bases and 3 bases respectively, with 9 bases between them. This CDR3 spans 16 amino acids. The germline gives CDR1 MNHEY, CDR2 SVGAGI. CDR3 amino acids: CASSYSRGNYNSPLHF. The CDR3 bases are TGTGCCAGCAGTTACTCGCGGGGGAACTATAATTCACCCCTCCACTTT.

The genes are TRBV20-1 and TRBJ1-2, with a tentative D call TRBD1 (6 bases). The CDR3 length is 15 residues. V lost 2 bases and J lost 4, with 17 bases in between. Germline CDR1 is DFQATT and CDR2 is SNEGSKA (reference sequence). The CDR3 DNA reads as TGCAGTGCTAGAAAACGGGCAGGGGACACCTATGGCTACACCTTC. Translated, it gives CSARKRAGDTYGYTF.

The genes are TRBV5-4 and TRBJ1-4, with unresolved D. Deletions cut 2 bases from V and 4 bases from J, with 6 bases between. The germline CDR1 and CDR2 sequences are SGHNT and YYREEE (reference sequence). The CDR3 consists of 13 residues. DNA of the CDR3: TGTGCCAGCAGCTTCGGCAGTAATGAAAAACTGTTTTTT. Amino acid sequence: CASSFGSNEKLFF.

This chain joins TRBV29-1 and TRBJ1-1; D is perhaps TRBD1 (6 bases). The CDR3 runs to 13 residues. V was pared by 7 bases and J by 1 base, with 13 bases between. The germline gives CDR1 SQVTM, CDR2 ANQGSEA. CDR3 protein: CSADDRPNTEAFF. DNA for the CDR3: TGCAGCGCCGATGACAGGCCGAACACTGAAGCTTTCTTT.

The chain has TRBV20-1 and TRBJ1-6; no definite D call. Trimming removed 6 bases from V and 8 bases from J, with 5 bases in between. The germline V gene encodes CDR1 DFQATT and CDR2 SNEGSKA (reference sequence). This CDR3 region has 10 residues. The CDR3 protein is CSASDSPLHF. For the CDR3, the DNA is TGCAGTGCCTCGGATTCACCCCTCCACTTT.

The rearrangement links TRBV5-4 to TRBJ2-2; D remains ambiguous. V was pared by 2 bases and J by 5 bases, with 7 bases between. The CDR3 spans 13 residues. Germline lookup yields CDR1 SGHNT and CDR2 YYREEE (reference sequence). CDR3 nucleotide sequence: TGTGCCAGCAGCTTCCGTCGGACCGGGGAGCTGTTTTTT. Translation gives CASSFRRTGELFF.

The chain is built from TRBV5-1 and TRBJ1-2; 7 bases fit TRBD1. CDR1 is SGHRS and CDR2 is YFSETQ in the germline V gene. The CDR3 length is 15 residues. With V trimmed by 0 bases and J by 8 bases, 10 bases remained unmatched. CDR3 in amino acids: CASSLAAQGGTGYTF. CDR3 in DNA: TGCGCCAGCAGCTTGGCGGCCCAGGGGGGGACAGGCTACACCTTC.

The V gene is TRBV7-9, the J gene TRBJ1-1; D is perhaps TRBD1 (5 bases). The germline CDR1 and CDR2 sequences are SEHNR and FQNEAQ (reference sequence). The CDR3 spans 15 residues. V dropped 2 bases and J dropped 0 bases, with 10 bases sitting between them. The chain's CDR3 is CASSLQGPMNTEAFF. The CDR3 DNA reads as TGTGCCAGCAGCTTACAGGGACCCATGAACACTGAAGCTTTCTTT. The full variable domain, with the rest looked up from reference TRBV7-9 and TRBJ1-1, is DTGVSQNPRHKITKRGQNVTFRCDPISEHNRLYWYRQTLGQGPEFLTYFQNEAQLEKSRLLSDRFSAERPKGSFSTLEIQRTEQGDSAMYLCASSLQGPMNTEAFFGQGTRLTVV.

CDR3 sequence: CASSRQGDDYGYTF. CDR3 DNA sequence: TGTGCCAGCAGTCGACAGGGGGACGACTATGGCTACACCTTC. The J gene is TRBJ1-2, the V gene TRBV12-3 or TRBV12-4, with 9 bases matching TRBD1. The CDR3 has 14 amino acids. Trimming removed 5 bases from V and 3 bases from J; junction bases left unmatched: 4.

The genes are TRBV5-6 and TRBJ1-2, with D perhaps matching TRBD1 (5 bases). Germline V lookup: CDR1 SGHDT, CDR2 YYEEEE. The CDR3 spans 15 residues. V was shortened by 2 bases and J by 7 bases, with 18 bases between the two germline ends. The CDR3 nucleotides are TGTGCCAGCAGCTTTCGCCCAGGGAATCTTGCTGGCTACACCTTC. As protein: CASSFRPGNLAGYTF.

The chain recombines TRBV14 with TRBJ1-1; D unclear. Germline CDR1 and CDR2: SGHDN and FVKESK. This CDR3 spans 16 amino acids. V was clipped by 2 bases and J by 0 bases, with 13 bases between them. The CDR3 sequence: CASSQLLGDVNTEAFF. Written as DNA, the CDR3 is TGTGCCAGCAGCCAACTCCTCGGGGATGTGAACACTGAAGCTTTCTTT.

This chain uses TRBV19 with TRBJ2-1, with 7 nucleotides matching TRBD1. J lost 8 bases, V lost 6 bases, and 4 bases had no gene match. CDR3 size: 12 residues. Germline CDR1 reads LNHDA; CDR2 reads SQIVND (reference sequence). CDR3 in amino acids: CASSPDRDEQFF. Written as DNA, the CDR3 is TGTGCCAGTAGCCCCGACAGGGATGAGCAGTTCTTC.

The chain joins TRBV5-4 to TRBJ1-2; D unclear. The CDR3 runs to 13 residues. The germline V gene encodes CDR1 SGHNT and CDR2 YYREEE (reference sequence). V was pared by 4 bases and J by 4 bases, with 11 bases between. As DNA, the CDR3 is TGTGCCAGCAGCATAACAAACGGCTATGGCTACACCTTC. It codes for CASSITNGYGYTF. Drawing the rest from reference TRBV5-4 and TRBJ1-2, the complete variable domain is ETGVTQSPTHLIKTRGQQVTLRCSSQSGHNTVSWYQQALGQGPQFIFQYYREEENGRGNFPPRFSGLQFPNYSSELNVNALELDDSALYLCASSITNGYGYTFGSGTRLTVV.

The rearrangement links TRBV6-2 or TRBV6-3 to TRBJ2-7, with 7 positions matching TRBD1. CDR1 and CDR2 (germline): MNHEY, SVGEGT. The CDR3 has 19 residues. Trimming cost V 6 bases and J 5 bases; bases outside gene matches: 25. CDR3 coding DNA: TGTGCCAGCAGCGAACGAGAAGGGGGCGTGAGTTCGAGAGTCCACGAGCAGTACTTC. It encodes CASSEREGGVSSRVHEQYF.

V and J are TRBV3-1 and TRBJ1-2; D perhaps matches TRBD1 (5 bases). Germline V gene data show CDR1 as LGHDT and CDR2 as YNNKEL (reference sequence). The CDR3 sequence is 12 residues long. V lost 7 bases and J lost 10, with 16 bases in between. The CDR3: CASTDARADYTF. As DNA, the CDR3 is TGTGCCAGCACGGACGCCAGGGCGGACTACACCTTC.

The chain combines TRBV3-1 with TRBJ1-1; 9 positions agree with TRBD1. Germline assignment: CDR1 LGHDT and CDR2 YNNKEL (reference sequence). CDR3 length equals 15 residues. V was pared by 4 bases and J by 3 bases, with 6 bases of the junction left unmatched. Here the CDR3 reads CASSPKTGGYTEAFF. In DNA, the CDR3 is TGTGCCAGCAGCCCCAAGACAGGGGGTTACACTGAAGCTTTCTTT.

The rearrangement uses TRBV20-1 and TRBJ2-5; 12 nucleotides align to TRBD1. V lost 1 base and J lost 5; bases outside the gene matches: 5. There are 15 residues in the CDR3. The germline CDR1 and CDR2 sequences are DFQATT and SNEGSKA (reference sequence). CDR3 sequence reads: CSARGDRGRWETQYF. The CDR3, as DNA: TGCAGTGCTAGAGGGGACAGGGGGCGGTGGGAGACCCAGTACTTC.

The chain combines TRBV9 with TRBJ1-5; no clear D. Germline V gene lookup returns CDR1 SGDLS and CDR2 YYNGEE. Trimming cost V 6 bases and J 2 bases, with 12 bases left between them. This CDR3 is built from 14 residues. The CDR3, as DNA: TGTGCCAGCAACGAGGCGGGAGGCAATCAGCCCCAGCATTTT. Translated, it gives CASNEAGGNQPQHF.

In regard to this clonotype: Its ends do not fully match the called genes, so a read error is possible. V is TRBV5-1 and J is TRBJ2-7; a weak D match, TRBD1 (7 bases). The CDR3 consists of 15 residues. CDR1 and CDR2 from the germline V gene are SGHRS and YFSETQ. The CDR3 sequence is CANSLGGTDTYEQYF. The CDR3 bases are TGCGCCAACAGCTTGGGCGGGACAGACACCTACGAGCAGTACTTC. Full variable domain (outside the CDR3, taken from reference TRBV5-1 and TRBJ2-7): KAGVTQTPRYLIKTRGQQVTLSCSPISGHRSVSWYQQTPGQGLQFLFEYFSETQRNKGNFPGRFSGRQFSNSRSEMNVSTLELGDSALYLCANSLGGTDTYEQYFGPGTRLTVT.

The genes are TRBV3-1 and TRBJ1-1; D gene uncertain. V was trimmed by 0 bases and J by 8 bases, leaving 10 bases between them. The CDR3 runs 13 residues. In germline, CDR1 is LGHDT, CDR2 YNNKEL (reference sequence). CDR3 residues: CASSQDGQTEAFF. CDR3 nucleotide sequence: TGTGCCAGCAGCCAAGACGGGCAAACCGAAGCTTTCTTT.

This chain connects TRBV1 to TRBJ1-1; TRBD1, the table's D call, was not compared with the DNA. TRBV1 has pseudogene status. The CDR3 is 14 amino acids. CDR3 loop: CTSSHRDRNTEAFF. The DNA of the CDR3 is TGCACCAGCAGCCACCGGGACAGGAACACTGAAGCTTTCTTT.

The chain is built from TRBV20-1 and TRBJ2-3; D not resolved. The germline V gene encodes CDR1 DFQATT and CDR2 SNEGSKA (reference sequence). The CDR3 loop spans 18 amino acids. V was shortened by 6 bases and J by 0 bases, with 25 bases between the two germline ends. The CDR3 DNA reads as TGCAGTGCGGCAACAGTGACTCAACCGACAACTAGCACAGATACGCAGTATTTT. This encodes CSAATVTQPTTSTDTQYF.

The rearrangement links TRBV3-1 to TRBJ2-2; D perhaps matches TRBD1 (5 bases). V was shortened by 8 bases and J by 6 bases, with 19 bases between the two germline ends. This CDR3 has 15 amino acids. The germline V gene has CDR1 LGHDT and CDR2 YNNKEL (reference sequence). This CDR3 is CASQRGISPPGELFF. In DNA form, the CDR3 reads TGTGCCAGCCAAAGGGGAATAAGTCCCCCCGGGGAGCTGTTTTTT.

The chain links TRBV5-1 to TRBJ1-5; possible D gene TRBD1, 5 bases. The CDR3 spans 14 residues. The V end lost 0 bases, the J end lost 3 bases, and 7 bases lay between the germline ends. Germline CDR1 SGHRS, CDR2 YFSETQ. The CDR3 nucleotides read TGCGCCAGCAGCTTGGAGGGGAACAATCAGCCCCAGCATTTT. It encodes CASSLEGNNQPQHF.

To note about this clonotype: The junction does not match germline at one end; this may be a read error. This chain joins TRBV30 and TRBJ1-5; D is unresolved. Germline lookup yields CDR1 GTSNPN and CDR2 SVGIG (reference sequence). This CDR3 is built from 11 residues. For the CDR3, the DNA is TGTGCCCGGAGTGTCGGTCCGTCCCAGCATTTT. Its translation is CARSVGPSQHF.

The chain is built from TRBV9 and TRBJ2-3; D uncertain. Germline CDR1 reads SGDLS; CDR2 reads YYNGEE. This CDR3 has 14 amino acids. The V gene lost 4 bases and the J gene lost 1 base, with 10 bases spanning the gap. The CDR3 DNA reads as TGTGCCAGCAGCCCCTTGGGCCGCACAGATACGCAGTATTTT. This encodes CASSPLGRTDTQYF.

The CDR3 protein is CASSAGLRSGNTIYF. The CDR3 DNA sequence: TGTGCCAGCAGCGCGGGGCTTAGGTCCGGAAACACCATATATTTT. The gene calls are TRBV5-4 and TRBJ1-3, with D tentatively TRBD1 (5 bases). The CDR3 is 15 amino acids. Germline loops: CDR1 SGHNT, CDR2 YYREEE (reference sequence). V dropped 4 bases and J dropped 4 bases, with 15 bases sitting between them.